The present entry profiles one T cell receptor beta chain with its context. This sample is part of a study of blood T cell repertoires in COVID-19. Generated by immunoSEQ multiplex PCR, the TCRdb table keeps only in-frame clones and is missing some. The sample lists roughly 13,000 clones; over 65% were seen once. V lost 2 bases, J lost 3 bases, and 12 bases lay in between. Germline CDR1 reads SGHKS; CDR2 reads YYEKEE (reference sequence). This CDR3 is 14 amino acids long. Material for sequencing was peripheral blood. The chain combines TRBV5-5 with TRBJ2-7; D might be TRBD2 (6 bases). The sequence came from a man aged 35 to 55 with active or convalescent COVID-19. CDR3 nucleotide sequence: TGTGCCAGCAGCTTAACGGGGGATGGCTACGAGCAGTACTTC. It yields the protein CASSLTGDGYEQYF.